The clone carrying this T cell receptor (beta chain) has at least ten counts. Its antigen is not known. Trimming pared 8 bases from V and 16 bases from J, leaving 23 bases between. The germline V gene has CDR1 SNHLY and CDR2 FYNNEI. The CDR3 length is 13 residues. Amplification of TCR beta CDR3 regions was performed using RNA transcripts as template. HTBI primers drove first-round RT-PCR of the TCR CDR3. TCRdb passed the multiplex PCR reads through MiXCR, listing each CDR3 protein once. The profile covers fewer than 650,000 distinct CDR3 sequences, with 46% appearing a single time and about 45% taken by the ten largest. Clinicians diagnosed patients from clinical symptoms, serum thyroxine and TRAb, thyroid ultrasound and orbital computed tomography. The data stem from a study of T cells in Graves' hyperthyroidism and ophthalmopathy. General observations from the study: Blood shared most expanded thyroid clonotypes above 0.001.

The gene calls are TRBV2 and TRBJ1-4; the D is unclear. The clonotype was recovered from an adult woman with Graves' disease, either hyperthyroidism or ophthalmopathy (not recorded which). Sequences were obtained from peripheral blood or thyroid tissue (not recorded which). CDR3 region: CASVGERDEKKFF. In nucleotides, the CDR3 is TGTGCCAGCGTCGGGGAGAGGGATGAAAAAAAGTTTTTT. Full variable domain (outside the CDR3, taken from reference TRBV2 and TRBJ1-4): EPEVTQTPSHQVTQMGQEVILRCVPISNHLYFYWYRQILGQKVEFLVSFYNNEISEKSEIFDDQFSVERPDGSNFTLKIRSTKLEDSAMYFCASVGERDEKKFFGSGTQLSVL.